This TCR beta chain is from a study of tumor-infiltrating lymphocytes in localized non-small cell lung cancer. V was clipped by 4 bases and J by 4 bases; unmatched bases: 7. The CDR3 loop spans 15 amino acids. Germline assignment: CDR1 GTSNPN and CDR2 SVGIG (reference sequence). Here immunoSEQ multiplex PCR was the method, and the copy in TCRdb shows in-frame clones only, minus some. The sample includes 13,000 or so clones, around 86% of them seen just once. Sequencing input: lung tumor tissue. The gene calls are TRBV30 and TRBJ2-6, with 7 bases matching TRBD1. The source is a human donor with non-small cell lung cancer. CDR3 protein: CAWNNRGRGANVLTF. The DNA of the CDR3 is TGTGCCTGGAATAACAGGGGTAGGGGGGCCAACGTCCTGACTTTC.